Following are 30 T cell receptor beta chains from one sample sequenced in a study of vaccination and CD4 T cells after COVID-19. Treatment noted: roughly 11-day PBMC culture with coronavirus spike peptide pools or control peptides (ViraFEST assay). One should note that the unexposed donor's CD4+ T cells were collected before the COVID-19 pandemic (2011-2018). These receptors lack a known antigen. The Oncomine TCR Beta short-read assay sequenced DNA from cultured CD4+ T cells. From the PCR reads, TCRdb called clonotypes with MiXCR, one entry per CDR3 protein. Of roughly 7,400 distinct CDR3 sequences listed, around half are singletons. The sequencing sample was made of CD4+ T cells from blood, cultured in vitro. These receptors originate from a human donor in good health.

This clonotype is labeled as large. The V and J genes are TRBV20-1 and TRBJ1-6; possible D gene TRBD1, 5 bases. CDR1 is DFQATT, CDR2 SNEGSKA, per germline (reference sequence). The CDR3 is 16 amino acids. V shed 2 bases and J shed 6 bases, with 17 bases lying between them. CDR3 region: CSARLAPGGGNSPLHF. The CDR3 DNA reads TGCAGTGCTAGACTAGCTCCCGGGGGAGGTAATTCACCCCTCCACTTT.

The count of this clonotype is one. V is TRBV30 and J is TRBJ1-2; 8 bases align to TRBD1. V shed 1 base, J shed 4 bases, and the junction held 11 bases outside the gene matches. Germline V gene lookup returns CDR1 GTSNPN and CDR2 SVGIG (reference sequence). This CDR3 is built from 16 residues. The DNA for the CDR3 is TGTGCCTGGAGTGCAATTTCAGGGGGCGCTCCCTATGGCTACACCTTC. Translating gives CAWSAISGGAPYGYTF.

The genes are TRBV6-1 and TRBJ2-1; tentative D call: TRBD2 (6 bases). Looked up from germline, CDR1 is MNHNS and CDR2 is SASEGT. The CDR3 is 15 residues long. Trimming pared 10 bases from V and 4 bases from J, leaving 20 bases between. Here the CDR3 DNA reads TGTGCCAACTACTTGGGGACTGGGGTATACAATGAGCAGTTCTTC. Protein product: CANYLGTGVYNEQFF.

The CDR3 sequence: CASRLQVLTGELFF. In DNA, the CDR3 is TGTGCCAGCAGACTACAGGTTCTCACCGGGGAGCTGTTTTTT. This rearrangement joins TRBV27 to TRBJ2-2, with D perhaps TRBD1 (5 bases). Germline CDR1 MNHEY, CDR2 SMNVEV (reference sequence). Trimming stripped 6 bases from V and 4 bases from J, with 12 bases between. The CDR3 covers 14 residues.

This clonotype has only a few counts. The chain has TRBV11-2 and TRBJ1-5, with D possibly TRBD1 on 5 matching bases. The V gene lost 5 bases and the J gene lost 2 bases, with 13 bases spanning the gap. The CDR3 runs to 15 residues. The germline gives CDR1 SGHAT, CDR2 FQNNGV. CDR3: CASSPRAGGNQPQHF. The CDR3 DNA follows: TGTGCCAGCAGCCCTCGGGCGGGGGGCAATCAGCCCCAGCATTTT.

The chain has TRBV7-9 and TRBJ2-7; 7 bases align to TRBD1. The CDR3 totals 14 residues. Germline V lookup: CDR1 SEHNR, CDR2 FQNEAQ (reference sequence). Trimming took 6 bases from V and 8 from J; bases not matched to a gene: 13. DNA for the CDR3: TGTGCCAGCAGACGGGACAGCCTGAGGTTCCAGCAGTACTTC. Translation: CASRRDSLRFQQYF. The full variable domain, its missing parts supplied by reference TRBV7-9 and TRBJ2-7, is DTGVSQNPRHKITKRGQNVTFRCDPISEHNRLYWYRQTLGQGPEFLTYFQNEAQLEKSRLLSDRFSAERPKGSFSTLEIQRTEQGDSAMYLCASRRDSLRFQQYFGPGTRLTVT.

This clonotype was seen only a few times. Written as DNA, the CDR3 is TGTGCCTGGATGTTGGCAGGGGCCCGGGAAGCTTTCTTT. This translates into CAWMLAGAREAFF. The V gene is TRBV30, the J gene TRBJ1-1, with D possibly being TRBD1 (6 bases). The CDR3 runs 13 residues. Germline loops: CDR1 GTSNPN, CDR2 SVGIG (reference sequence). The V end lost 4 bases, the J end lost 8 bases, and 17 bases lay between the germline ends.

By share of the sample, this clonotype is medium-sized. The V gene is TRBV19, the J gene TRBJ2-5; weak D call: TRBD1 (6 bases). Germline CDR1 and CDR2: LNHDA and SQIVND (reference sequence). CDR3 size: 14 residues. V was clipped by 5 bases and J by 2 bases, with 12 bases between them. The CDR3 region is CASSPLRGQETQYF. As DNA, the CDR3 is TGTGCCAGTAGTCCGCTTAGGGGGCAAGAGACCCAGTACTTC.

The CDR3 DNA reads as TGTGCCAGCAGCAAGGGTAACAGGGGTTACGAGCAGTACTTC. Its translation is CASSKGNRGYEQYF. V and J are TRBV21-1 and TRBJ2-7; whether TRBD1, the table's D call, matches the DNA was not checked. TRBV21-1 is assigned pseudogene status. This CDR3 is 14 amino acids long.

The rearrangement uses TRBV20-1 and TRBJ1-2; D unresolved. Per the germline V gene, CDR1 is DFQATT and CDR2 is SNEGSKA (reference sequence). The germline V and J ends were trimmed by 3 bases and 4 bases, with 18 bases remaining between them. The CDR3 runs 15 residues. This chain's CDR3 is CSASAAGNIAYGYTF. Here the CDR3 DNA reads TGCAGTGCTAGTGCTGCAGGTAATATTGCCTATGGCTACACCTTC.

This clonotype was seen a few times. This sequence joins TRBV28 and TRBJ1-2, with D unclear. This CDR3 comprises 11 residues. V was cut by 4 bases and J by 7 bases, with 7 bases left in between. Germline V gene sequence: CDR1 MDHEN, CDR2 SYDVKM. CDR3 bases: TGTGCCAGCAGTTCCCAGCTTGGCTACACCTTC. It translates to CASSSQLGYTF.

The gene calls are TRBV6-5 and TRBJ1-6, with D possibly being TRBD1 (5 bases). Germline V gene lookup returns CDR1 MNHEY and CDR2 SVGAGI. The CDR3 is made up of 15 amino acids. Deletions cut 0 bases from V and 7 bases from J, with 10 bases between. In DNA form, the CDR3 reads TGTGCCAGCAGTTACTCGAGGGACCCAAATTCACCCCTCCACTTT. Translated: CASSYSRDPNSPLHF.

The CDR3 bases are TGTGCCAGCAGTTTAGACAGGCTCTGGGGCTACACCTTC. This encodes CASSLDRLWGYTF. The chain carries TRBV12-3 or TRBV12-4 and TRBJ1-2; possible D gene TRBD1, 5 bases. The V end lost 1 base, the J end lost 8 bases, and 11 bases lay between the germline ends. The CDR3 loop spans 13 amino acids.

The chain links TRBV6-5 to TRBJ1-6; D gene ambiguous. The CDR3 consists of 15 residues. Germline assignment: CDR1 MNHEY and CDR2 SVGAGI. Between the trimmed V and J ends, which lost 0 bases and 6 bases, there was a span of 9 bases. Here the CDR3 reads CASSYSVRINSPLHF. In DNA, the CDR3 is TGTGCCAGCAGTTACTCCGTCCGAATTAATTCACCCCTCCACTTT.

V gene TRBV10-1 combines with J gene TRBJ1-1; D is perhaps TRBD1 (6 bases). The CDR3 loop spans 14 amino acids. The germline V gene encodes CDR1 WNHNN and CDR2 SYGVQD (reference sequence). The V end lost 7 bases, the J end lost 3 bases, and 15 bases lay between the germline ends. The CDR3 spells CASKKTTGYTEAFF. The CDR3 DNA follows: TGCGCCAGCAAGAAAACAACAGGGTACACTGAAGCTTTCTTT.

J is TRBJ2-4 and V is TRBV2, with D perhaps matching TRBD2 (7 bases). V lost 6 bases and J 6 bases, leaving 33 bases between the germline ends. CDR3 length: 20 residues. Germline CDR1 and CDR2: SNHLY and FYNNEI. The CDR3 region has the DNA TGTGCCAGCAGGCCCGAGAGGAGGGTTTACGGGGGGCATTCGGTAAACATTCAGTACTTC. This translates into CASRPERRVYGGHSVNIQYF.

This clonotype was detected only a few times. The chain combines TRBV7-7 with TRBJ1-1; tentatively, D is TRBD1 (5 bases). V lost 4 bases, J lost 3 bases, and 9 bases lay in between. Germline CDR1 and CDR2: SSHAT and FNYEAQ (reference sequence). The CDR3 totals 13 residues. For the CDR3, the DNA is TGTGCCAGCAGCTCCAGGGTCGACACTGAAGCTTTCTTT. This encodes CASSSRVDTEAFF.

The chain joins TRBV7-2 to TRBJ2-7, with unresolved D. CDR1 SGHTA and CDR2 FQGNSA come from the germline V gene. V lost 2 bases and J 4 bases, leaving 9 bases between the germline ends. The CDR3 is 13 amino acids. The CDR3, as DNA: TGTGCCAGCAGCTTACGGCCGCCTTACGAGCAGTACTTC. The encoded protein is CASSLRPPYEQYF.

The chain uses TRBV11-2 and TRBJ1-6; a possible D gene is TRBD1 (6 bases). This CDR3 has 15 residues. Trimming removed 0 bases from V and 11 bases from J, with 14 bases in between. Germline CDR1 and CDR2: SGHAT and FQNNGV. The CDR3 reads CASSLDRTEVAPLHF. In DNA, the CDR3 is TGTGCCAGCAGCTTAGATCGGACAGAAGTGGCACCCCTCCACTTT. The variable domain in full, completed from reference TRBV11-2 and TRBJ1-6, reads EAGVAQSPRYKIIEKRQSVAFWCNPISGHATLYWYQQILGQGPKLLIQFQNNGVVDDSQLPKDRFSAERLKGVDSTLKIQPAKLEDSAVYLCASSLDRTEVAPLHFGNGTRLTVT.

Regarding this clonotype: The limits of the CDR3 on the DNA are not certain, so only TCRdb's listed CDR3 is given. The J gene is TRBJ2-3, the V gene TRBV6-2 or TRBV6-3; TRBD1 reflects the table's D call only, with no check against the DNA. In germline, CDR1 is MNHEY, CDR2 SVGEGT. The CDR3 comprises 16 residues, both ends counted. CDR3 sequence: CASSSSGGGNTDTQYF.

This chain joins TRBV20-1 and TRBJ1-1; 10 nucleotides agree with TRBD1. The CDR3 extends over 15 amino acids. Trimming at V came to 1 base and at J to 4 bases, leaving 6 bases not matched to a gene. Germline V gene sequence: CDR1 DFQATT, CDR2 SNEGSKA (reference sequence). CDR3 sequence: CSARAPGQGFTEAFF. CDR3 bases: TGCAGTGCTAGAGCGCCGGGACAGGGGTTCACTGAAGCTTTCTTT.

This clonotype was counted once. V usage is TRBV6-1 and J usage is TRBJ2-3; D ambiguous. The V gene's germline CDR1 is MNHNS and CDR2 SASEGT. The length of the CDR3 is 13 residues. The V gene lost 4 bases and the J gene lost 2 bases, with 7 bases spanning the gap. The CDR3 reads CASSATYTDTQYF. CDR3 sequence (DNA): TGTGCCAGCAGTGCAACATACACAGATACGCAGTATTTT.

The chain employs TRBV19 and TRBJ1-6; D remains unclear. V was shortened by 10 bases and J by 11 bases, with 18 bases between the two germline ends. Germline CDR1 reads LNHDA; CDR2 reads SQIVND (reference sequence). The CDR3 runs to 13 residues. For the CDR3, the DNA is TGTGCCACAAGTACCCTTTCTGACCCACCCCTCCACTTT. Its protein is CATSTLSDPPLHF.

V and J are TRBV5-6 and TRBJ1-2, with a weak D call TRBD1 (6 bases). Per the germline V gene, CDR1 is SGHDT and CDR2 is YYEEEE. This CDR3 has 15 amino acids. V shed 4 bases and J shed 8 bases, with 21 bases lying between them. The CDR3: CASSPEDSPREGYTF. The DNA of the CDR3 is TGTGCCAGCAGCCCCGAGGACAGTCCGAGAGAGGGCTACACCTTC. Using reference TRBV5-6 and TRBJ1-2 for the parts outside the CDR3, the full variable domain is DAGVTQSPTHLIKTRGQQVTLRCSPKSGHDTVSWYQQALGQGPQFIFQYYEEEERQRGNFPDRFSGHQFPNYSSELNVNALLLGDSALYLCASSPEDSPREGYTFGSGTRLTVV.

CDR3 protein: CASSLVMRDEQYF. The CDR3 DNA sequence: TGTGCCAGCAGCTTAGTTATGCGGGACGAGCAGTACTTC. The rearrangement links TRBV7-2 to TRBJ2-7; D is possibly TRBD2 (5 bases). CDR1 and CDR2 (germline): SGHTA, FQGNSA. The CDR3 extends over 13 amino acids. Trimming shortened V by 1 base and J by 5 bases, and 9 bases separated the two germline ends.

The chain recombines TRBV20-1 with TRBJ1-1; possible D gene TRBD1, 6 bases. V lost 5 bases and J lost 1, with 14 bases in between. CDR1 is DFQATT and CDR2 is SNEGSKA in the germline V gene (reference sequence). The CDR3 consists of 14 residues. CDR3 region: CSAHQFRGNTEAFF. The CDR3 DNA reads TGCAGTGCTCACCAATTCAGGGGGAACACTGAAGCTTTCTTT.

The chain employs TRBV2 and TRBJ2-3; 11 nucleotides line up with TRBD2. CDR1 is SNHLY, CDR2 FYNNEI, per germline. V shed 5 bases, J shed 3 bases, and the junction held 19 bases outside the gene matches. The CDR3 runs 20 residues. The CDR3 here is CASSTILGLADILATDTQYF. For the CDR3, the DNA is TGTGCCAGCAGTACGATACTGGGACTAGCGGATATACTAGCGACAGATACGCAGTATTTT. The full variable domain, in which reference TRBV2 and TRBJ2-3 provide the parts outside the CDR3, is EPEVTQTPSHQVTQMGQEVILRCVPISNHLYFYWYRQILGQKVEFLVSFYNNEISEKSEIFDDQFSVERPDGSNFTLKIRSTKLEDSAMYFCASSTILGLADILATDTQYFGPGTRLTVL.

J is TRBJ1-5 and V is TRBV12-3 or TRBV12-4, with D tentatively TRBD1 (5 bases). This CDR3 has 13 amino acids. The V end was cut by 2 bases, the J end by 13 bases, with 15 bases between. In DNA form, the CDR3 reads TGTGCCAGCAGTTTACTATTTGGGGGAAGTCAGCATTTT. Its translation is CASSLLFGGSQHF.

The V and J genes are TRBV20-1 and TRBJ2-1; 9 bases line up with TRBD1. CDR1 is DFQATT, CDR2 SNEGSKA, per germline (reference sequence). The length of the CDR3 is 15 residues. V gave up 5 bases and J gave up 4 bases; unmatched junction bases: 9. The CDR3 bases are TGCAGTGCTCTAGAAGGGACAGGGTCGTACAATGAGCAGTTCTTC. This gives the protein CSALEGTGSYNEQFF.

The chain combines TRBV30 with TRBJ1-1; D unresolved. There are 15 residues in the CDR3. CDR1 is GTSNPN, CDR2 SVGIG, per germline (reference sequence). V was cut by 1 base and J by 2 bases, with 14 bases left in between. The CDR3 spells CAWSAPPEGNTEAFF. In nucleotides, the CDR3 is TGTGCCTGGAGTGCCCCCCCGGAGGGAAACACTGAAGCTTTCTTT.